This is a list of T cell receptor beta chains from one sample in a study of vaccination effects on CD4 cells after COVID-19. The table came from immunoSEQ multiplex PCR; TCRdb's copy has only in-frame clones and leaves some out. The sample carries approximately 24,000 clones, roughly 76% recorded once. No antigens are known for them. The input for sequencing was CD4+ T cells from PBMCs cultured with SARS-CoV-2 spike peptides, taken after COVID-19 vaccination. The receptors here all came from a human donor who received a COVID-19 vaccine. Some clones in this sample may be carry-over from other donors' samples. CDR3s include the opening cysteine and the closing phenylalanine or tryptophan. D genes are given only for firm matches. Clone size is stated in some rows and not others, as once, few, many or a class when expanded.

clone_size j_call d_call v_call cdr3_nt cdr3_aa
- TRBJ2-1 - TRBV10-2 TGCGCCAGCAGTGAAGGCAATGAGCAGTTCTTC CASSEGNEQFF
- TRBJ2-5 TRBD2 TRBV9 TGTGCCAGCAGCCCTCACTGGACTAGCGGGGGTGAGACCCAGTACTTC CASSPHWTSGGETQYF
- TRBJ1-2 TRBD1 TRBV4-3 TGCGCCAGCAGCCAAGAGAACAGGGGCGTTTATGGCTACACCTTC CASSQENRGVYGYTF
- TRBJ1-2 - TRBV14 TGTGCCAGCAGCCAAGCCTCCGGGACGCTGAACTATGGCTACACCTTC CASSQASGTLNYGYTF
- TRBJ1-2 - TRBV3-1/TRBV3-2 TGTGCCAGCAGCCAACGGACGGTAGACTATGGCTACACCTTC CASSQRTVDYGYTF
- TRBJ1-5 TRBD1 TRBV30 TGTGCCTGGCGGCGACAGGGGGTTATGAGCAATCAGCCCCAGCATTTT CAWRRQGVMSNQPQHF
- TRBJ2-3 - TRBV7-8 TGTGCCAGCGGCTTATCTAGAGGGGCAGGAAGCACAGATACGCAGTATTTT CASGLSRGAGSTDTQYF
- TRBJ1-1 - TRBV3-1/TRBV3-2 TGTGCCAGCAGCCAACTGGGTAGGGCTTTCTTT CASSQLGRAFF
medium-sized TRBJ1-1 - TRBV3-1/TRBV3-2 TGTGCCAGCAGCCATTCCGACGGAATGAACACTGAAGCTTTCTTT CASSHSDGMNTEAFF
- TRBJ1-2 TRBD1 TRBV30 TGTGCCTGGAGTCCGATTGCTTTCCGGGACAGAGCTATGGGCTACACCTTC CAWSPIAFRDRAMGYTF
- TRBJ1-2 - TRBV5-6 TGTGCCAGCAGCTCAAGGGTTACCAGGGCGATCTATGGCTACACCTTC CASSSRVTRAIYGYTF
- TRBJ1-4 - TRBV5-1 TGCGCCAGCAGTTCCGGACAGACGGGGGGGAATGAAAAACTGTTTTTT CASSSGQTGGNEKLFF
- TRBJ1-3 - TRBV28 TGTGCCAGCAGTTTCCTTGGAAACACCATATATTTT CASSFLGNTIYF
- TRBJ1-1 TRBD1 TRBV19 TGTGCCAGTAGTCAAGGGGGCTTAGGCACTGAAGCTTTCTTT CASSQGGLGTEAFF
- TRBJ2-1 TRBD1 TRBV6-4 TGTGCCAGCAGTAAGAGGGGACAGCTATACAATGAGCAGTTCTTC CASSKRGQLYNEQFF
- TRBJ2-3 TRBD1 TRBV5-4 TGTGCCAGCAGCCTCGCAGGGGGCGCGCAGTATTTT CASSLAGGAQYF
- TRBJ1-2 - TRBV1 TGCACCAGCGATTGGACAGGGTGGGGCTACACCTTC CTSDWTGWGYTF
- TRBJ1-2 - TRBV4-1 TGCGCCAGCAGCCAAGATTGGCAGGGAAATGGCTACACCTTC CASSQDWQGNGYTF
- TRBJ2-1 TRBD2 TRBV6-6 TGTGCCAGCGGCGGAACTAGCGGTGCCAATGAGCAGTTCTTC CASGGTSGANEQFF
few TRBJ2-6 TRBD1 TRBV29-1 TGCAGCGTTACCGGACAGGTGTCTGGGGCCAACGTCCTGACTTTC CSVTGQVSGANVLTF
- TRBJ1-1 TRBD1 TRBV6-5 TGTGCCAGCAGCGCCCAGGGGACAGGGTACACTGAAGCTTTCTTT CASSAQGTGYTEAFF
- TRBJ1-2 - TRBV28 TGTGCCAGCAGTTTACGTGGCTATGGCTACACCTTC CASSLRGYGYTF
- TRBJ1-2 - TRBV5-8 TGTGCCAGCAGCTTGTTGGGTAGTGGCGGCTACACCTTC CASSLLGSGGYTF
- TRBJ2-2 TRBD1 TRBV7-9 TGTGCCAGCAGCTGGGGGGACAGGGCATTTGCCGGGGAGCTGTTTTTT CASSWGDRAFAGELFF
- TRBJ2-4 TRBD2 TRBV29-1 TGCAGCGTCCTTAGGACTAGCGGGGGGGCTGCCAAAAACATTCAGTACTTC CSVLRTSGGAAKNIQYF
- TRBJ2-3 - TRBV3-1/TRBV3-2 TGTGCCAGCAGCGTCCGGGCACCTCGCACAGATACGCAGTATTTT CASSVRAPRTDTQYF
- TRBJ1-2 TRBD1 TRBV7-8 TGTGCCAGCTCAGGGGGAACAGGGATCAGCTACACCTTC CASSGGTGISYTF
- TRBJ2-1 TRBD2 TRBV3-1/TRBV3-2 TGTGCCAGCAGCCAGGCCGGGACTAACCTTCTCTTC CASSQAGTNLLF
- TRBJ2-3 TRBD1 TRBV11-2 TGTGCCAGCAAAGGGGGCGCAGGCCCTTACACAGATACGCAGTATTTT CASKGGAGPYTDTQYF
- TRBJ1-1 - TRBV7-3 TGTGCCAGCAGCGCGACCCAGGCGGGGGAAGCTTTCTTT CASSATQAGEAFF
- TRBJ2-5 TRBD2 TRBV25-1 TGTGCCAGCAGTGTACAGCGGGGGCAAGAGACCCAGTACTTC CASSVQRGQETQYF
- TRBJ2-2 - TRBV12-3/TRBV12-4 TGTGCCAGCAGTGGGACCCTTGCCGGGGAGCTGTTTTTT CASSGTLAGELFF
- TRBJ1-4 - TRBV12-3/TRBV12-4 TGTGCCAGCAGCCGCGGGGTCGAACTGTTTTTT CASSRGVELFF
- TRBJ1-2 - TRBV19 TGTGCCAGTAGTCCCGGGCTGGACGGTTGGGGCTACACCTTC CASSPGLDGWGYTF
medium-sized TRBJ2-6 - TRBV11-2 TGTGCCAGCGGCAAGTCTCAGCCTGGGGCCAACGTCCTGACTTTC CASGKSQPGANVLTF
- TRBJ1-2 TRBD1 TRBV28 TGTGCCAGCAGCACCGCGCGACAGGGCTATGGCTACACCTTC CASSTARQGYGYTF
- TRBJ2-1 - TRBV5-1 TGCGCCAGCAGCCGAGGGGGGGAATCCTACAATGAGCAGTTCTTC CASSRGGESYNEQFF
- TRBJ1-1 - TRBV5-1 TGCGCCAGCAGCTTGACAGGGCTGGGGGCTGAAGCTTTCTTT CASSLTGLGAEAFF
- TRBJ2-3 TRBD2 TRBV30 TGTGCCTGGAGCGGTCTAGCGGCTGACTTGGGCACAGATACGCAGTATTTT CAWSGLAADLGTDTQYF
- TRBJ2-4 - TRBV4-1 TGCGCCAGCAGCCAAGGAATTGGACAGGGAGGGGACATTCAGTACTTC CASSQGIGQGGDIQYF
- TRBJ1-3 TRBD1 TRBV28 TGTGCCAGCAGTTTGAATCGCATTCAGGGACAGCAATCTGGAAACACCATATATTTT CASSLNRIQGQQSGNTIYF